This T cell receptor (beta chain) came from a study of cytotoxic CD8 clonotypes in ibrutinib-treated CLL. Looking at the study overall: In all, about eleven patients were relapsed/refractory, about 15 were treatment-naive and 17 to 18 were IGHV unmutated. Among responders, roughly 24 were partial and 2 complete; after median about 72 months, approximately 15 stayed remitted and approximately 12 progressed.

This clone was seen a few times. Profiled with immunoSEQ multiplex PCR; TCRdb holds only in-frame clones, not every one. Found here are 130,000 to 150,000 clones, about four fifths of them singletons; the top ten hold around 13%. Sequencing was performed on PBMCs, taken after 12 months of ibrutinib treatment. The receptor was derived from a human donor with chronic lymphocytic leukemia.

The CDR3 sequence: CASSIRDYKSGELFF. Written as DNA, the CDR3 is TGTGCCAGTAGTATTAGGGACTATAAAAGCGGGGAGCTGTTTTTT. This chain uses TRBV19 with TRBJ2-2; 7 nucleotides align to TRBD2. Per germline, CDR1 LNHDA and CDR2 SQIVND (reference sequence). Trimming removed 3 bases from V and 7 bases from J; junction bases left unmatched: 8. CDR3 size: 15 residues. The full variable domain, rest sourced from reference TRBV19 and TRBJ2-2, is DGGITQSPKYLFRKEGQNVTLSCEQNLNHDAMYWYRQDPGQGLRLIYYSQIVNDFQKGDIAEGYSVSREKKESFPLTVTSAQKNPTAFYLCASSIRDYKSGELFFGEGSRLTVL.